This TCR beta chain comes out of a study of T cell responses to AZD1222 COVID-19 vaccine (dated by TCRdb to 2020 to 2022). Concerning the study at large: A total of over 230 trial participants underwent TCR sequencing, of whom roughly 210 had received two doses of AZD1222 and approximately 26 had received two doses of the MenACWY control vaccine. Trial participants were enrolled by age into subgroups of 18-55, 56-69 and 70-plus years, and about 150, 27 and 61 TCR-sequenced participants, respectively, were included in these subgroups. What the study reported, not specific to this receptor: Because no samples from the day 14 peak response were available, repertoires could be characterized only after the peak T cell response. Spike-specific TCR breadth and depth rose significantly after two AZD1222 doses compared with day 0 and with MenACWY recipients. Nearly half of unique spike-specific TCRs reportedly recognized epitopes outside regions mutated in the B.1.351 and B.1.1.7 variants. Conclusions about previously exposed vaccinees are limited because only six or seven AZD1222 recipients were SARS-CoV-2 seropositive at baseline. The vaccine-associated CD4 TCRs covered the entire spike protein, and the dominant responses fell in regions 160-218 and 743-854. Most participants were white British and females outnumbered males, and the authors suggested that clonal diversity may have been underestimated. The 56-69-year group was small, and its depth increase did not reach significance, likely because of low power.

The CDR3 regions of human TCRbeta chains were analyzed by immunosequencing. The paper's processing steps were these. Repertoire TCRs were matched against a reference library of SARS-CoV-2-specific TCRs generated with the MIRA antigen-specificity platform. Breadth meant the fraction of unique TCRs that were SARS-CoV-2-associated, whereas depth meant the fraction of total T cells that were SARS-CoV-2-associated. Using the MIRA data, each spike-specific TCR was assigned both to the spike region to which the TCR was reactive and to a CD4 or CD8 class. Log10-transformed breadth and depth values were compared by one-way ANOVA with Sidak's multiple comparisons tests. TCRdb provides this immuneACCESS table in a form limited to in-frame rearrangements. Some clones are lacking; in checked studies, under half of them reflect an unresolved V gene, and why the rest are absent is not known. Clone size and V and J calls were adopted from that table, with D and trimming inferred from the DNA. This sample is represented by 75,000 to 80,000 clones; 65% to 80% of them were singletons. The ten largest make up 27% of the sample.

Regarding this clone: What antigen it recognizes has not been identified. No base-level quality is on record; no much larger clone is a single base apart.

What the time point label conveys for this sample: about 28 days (+/-7) after the second vaccine dose. The meaning of the sample's treatment or condition label: meningococcal conjugate vaccine given as trial control. Vaccinee samples came from UK trials COV001 and COV002, including a single-blind randomized controlled phase 2/3 trial of AZD1222 (ChAdOx1 nCoV-19) in healthy adults. Trial participant PBMC samples were collected at day 0 and day 28 after the second dose for TCRbeta chain sequencing. Including the terminal cysteine and phenylalanine, the CDR3 comprises 13 residues. The retained sequence is limited to the CDR3, 39 bases, with the frame set at the first base. Trimming at the junction amounts to 5 bases on V and 0 bases on J, and the germline ends lie 5 bases apart. CDR1 and CDR2 (LNHDA, SQIVND) derive from the germline V gene (reference sequence).

The rearrangement joined TRBV19 to TRBJ1-5; the D gene is not confidently resolved. Sample: peripheral blood, taken 28 days after the second dose of the MenACWY control vaccine. The clonotype was recovered from an adult who received the MenACWY meningococcal vaccine as a control. The DNA reads as follows: TGTGCCAGTAGTGTGGATAGCAATCAGCCCCAGCATTTT. It codes for CASSVDSNQPQHF.